Listed below are T cell receptor beta chains from one sample, sequenced in a study of blood T cell repertoires in COVID-19. Clones were sequenced by immunoSEQ multiplex PCR, and TCRdb holds only the in-frame ones, with some missing. This sample has approximately 80,000 clones, with around 86% found just once. Sequenced material: peripheral blood. All receptors come from a man older than 75 with acute or convalescent COVID-19. The CDR3 runs from the conserved cysteine through the conserved F or W. Fields, in order: J gene, clone size, V gene, D gene, CDR3 DNA, CDR3 protein. A D gene is named only where the DNA matches it firmly. The size of a clone is reported for some rows only, either as once, few or many, or as a class for expanded clones.

TRBJ2-5 | NA | TRBV5-1 | NA | TGCGCCAGCTTCCCCGGGAGCACTCAAGAGACCCAGTACTTC | CASFPGSTQETQYF
TRBJ1-3 | NA | TRBV28 | TRBD1 | TGTGCCAGCAGTCCTGGACAGGCCAACACCATATATTTT | CASSPGQANTIYF
TRBJ2-7 | NA | TRBV5-5 | TRBD2 | TGTGCCAGCAGCTTGGCAGTATGGGGGGAGGGCCTCTCCTACGAGCAGTACTTC | CASSLAVWGEGLSYEQYF
TRBJ1-5 | NA | TRBV19 | NA | TGTGCCAGTAGTATCGGGTTTCGGGGGGATCAGCCCCAGCATTTT | CASSIGFRGDQPQHF
TRBJ2-7 | NA | TRBV5-1 | TRBD1 | TGCGCCAGCAGTCGGGACAGGGACTACGAGCAGTACTTC | CASSRDRDYEQYF
TRBJ2-5 | NA | TRBV18 | NA | TGTGCCAGCTCACCACGAGCGCAAGAGACCCAGTACTTC | CASSPRAQETQYF
TRBJ2-1 | NA | TRBV5-1 | TRBD2 | TGCGCCAGCAGCTTGCTCGCGGGAGAGTACAATGAGCAGTTCTTC | CASSLLAGEYNEQFF
TRBJ2-7 | NA | TRBV6-5 | TRBD2 | TGTGCCAGCAGCGACCAGACTAGCGGGATTGGCGAGCAGTACTTC | CASSDQTSGIGEQYF
TRBJ2-4 | NA | TRBV10-2 | TRBD2 | TGCGCCAGTGTTAGCGGGACCGACAAAAACATTCAGTACTTC | CASVSGTDKNIQYF
TRBJ2-4 | NA | TRBV18 | NA | TGTGCCAGCTCACCACCGAACAATAACATTCAGTACTTC | CASSPPNNNIQYF
TRBJ1-5 | few | TRBV2 | NA | TGTGCCAGCAGTGGGGAGGGGCGCGGGAATCAGCCCCAGCATTTT | CASSGEGRGNQPQHF
TRBJ1-2 | NA | TRBV11-2 | TRBD1 | TGTGCCAGCAGCTTAGAAGGGACAGGGGGCTTTGGCTACACCTTC | CASSLEGTGGFGYTF
TRBJ2-6 | NA | TRBV14 | NA | TGTGCCAGCAGCCCGGTAGGGGTTGCTGGGGCCAACGTCCTGACTTTC | CASSPVGVAGANVLTF
TRBJ2-5 | few | TRBV3-1/TRBV3-2 | TRBD2 | TGTGCCAGCAGCCTCGCTAGCGGGGCTTTATTGGAGACCCAGTACTTC | CASSLASGALLETQYF
TRBJ1-1 | NA | TRBV14 | TRBD1 | TGTGCCAGCAGCCAAGTTCACAGGGGGTACGATAACACTGAAGCTTTCTTT | CASSQVHRGYDNTEAFF
TRBJ2-1 | once | TRBV5-6 | NA | TGTGCCAGCAGCTTAGGTCTCCAGGGGAGAACGAATGAGCAGTTCTTC | CASSLGLQGRTNEQFF
TRBJ2-5 | NA | TRBV4-1 | NA | TGCGCCAGCAGCCGTTCTCTTGGACAAGTCCAAGAGACCCAGTACTTC | CASSRSLGQVQETQYF
TRBJ1-2 | few | TRBV27 | NA | TGTGCCAGCAGTTTCAACGCGGGGACTGGCTACACCTTC | CASSFNAGTGYTF
TRBJ1-6 | NA | TRBV28 | TRBD1 | TGTGCCAGCAAACAGGGGGGCTCCTATAATTCACCCCTCCACTTT | CASKQGGSYNSPLHF
TRBJ1-2 | NA | TRBV5-6 | NA | TGTGCCAGCAGCGCCGGAGGGTTTGGCTACACCTTC | CASSAGGFGYTF
TRBJ2-7 | NA | TRBV9 | NA | TGTGCCAGCAGCGTAGGGGGGCCCAAAGACACCTACGAGCAGTACTTC | CASSVGGPKDTYEQYF
TRBJ1-2 | NA | TRBV15 | TRBD1 | TGTGCCACCAGCAGAGGGGACAGCAACTATGGCTACACCTTC | CATSRGDSNYGYTF
TRBJ1-5 | NA | TRBV19 | TRBD1 | TGTGCCAGTAGTCAGGGGGATCAGCCCCAGCATTTT | CASSQGDQPQHF
TRBJ2-1 | NA | TRBV11-2 | NA | TGTGCCAGCAGCCCATACGGGTCTGCGGATGAGCAGTTCTTC | CASSPYGSADEQFF
TRBJ2-5 | NA | TRBV7-6 | NA | TGTGCCAGCAACATGAGACAGGACCAAGAGACCCAGTACTTC | CASNMRQDQETQYF
TRBJ1-5 | NA | TRBV6-2/TRBV6-3 | NA | TGTGCCAGCAGTACGACAGGTGGCTTTAATCAGCCCCAGCATTTT | CASSTTGGFNQPQHF
TRBJ2-2 | NA | TRBV5-1 | NA | TGCGCCAGCCGCGAGTTTCCCTCGAACACCGGGGAGCTGTTTTTT | CASREFPSNTGELFF
TRBJ1-4 | NA | TRBV6-6 | NA | TGTGCCAGCAGCCGCGCCAGGAGGGAACTGTTTTTT | CASSRARRELFF
TRBJ2-2 | NA | TRBV5-1 | TRBD1 | TGCGCCAGCAGCCTTACAGGGGGCACGAACACCGGGGAGCTGTTTTTT | CASSLTGGTNTGELFF
TRBJ2-1 | NA | TRBV28 | NA | TGTGCCAGCAGTTTAGAACTAGCAGGTTACAATGAGCAGTTCTTC | CASSLELAGYNEQFF
TRBJ2-1 | NA | TRBV7-9 | TRBD1 | TGTGCCAGCAGTCCCCTTGACAGGGGCTCCTACAATGAGCAGTTCTTC | CASSPLDRGSYNEQFF
TRBJ1-5 | once | TRBV5-1 | NA | TGCGCCAGCAGCAAGACAGGCGGCAATCAGCCCCAGCATTTT | CASSKTGGNQPQHF
TRBJ1-2 | NA | TRBV18 | NA | TGTGCCAGCTCACCTGCGGCTTTAGCTAACTATGGCTACACCTTC | CASSPAALANYGYTF
TRBJ1-2 | NA | TRBV3-1/TRBV3-2 | TRBD1 | TGTGCCAGCAGCCAAGCTCCACAGGGGGCGAACTATGGCTACACCTTC | CASSQAPQGANYGYTF
TRBJ1-1 | NA | TRBV28 | NA | TGTGCCAGCAGCCTCCGAATGACAGGCTCCTTGAAGGCTTTCTTT | CASSLRMTGSLKAFF
TRBJ2-5 | NA | TRBV18 | NA | TGTGCCAGCTCTACCAACTCCCTGAGGGCACAAGAGACCCAGTACTTC | CASSTNSLRAQETQYF
TRBJ2-2 | few | TRBV11-3 | NA | TGTGCCAGCAGCTTAGGAGGTCGGGAGACCGGGGAGCTGTTTTTT | CASSLGGRETGELFF
TRBJ2-3 | NA | TRBV25-1 | NA | TGTGCCAGCAGTTACAGGACAGATACGCAGTATTTT | CASSYRTDTQYF
TRBJ1-1 | NA | TRBV4-3 | NA | TGCGCCAGCAGCCAAGATGGGACACTAGAGTCTGAAGCTTTCTTT | CASSQDGTLESEAFF
TRBJ1-5 | few | TRBV27 | TRBD1 | TGTGCCAGCAGTCCTTGGGACAGGGGTAGCAATCAGCCCCAGCATTTT | CASSPWDRGSNQPQHF
TRBJ1-2 | NA | TRBV15 | NA | TGTGCCACCAGCAGAGGTGGCGGCGGCGTGGGTGGCTACACCTTC | CATSRGGGGVGGYTF
TRBJ1-2 | NA | TRBV9 | TRBD1 | TGTGCCAGCAGCGTCCGACCGGGACAGGGGATGCGCGGCTACACCTTC | CASSVRPGQGMRGYTF
TRBJ1-1 | few | TRBV11-1 | NA | TGTGCCAGCAGCCTGCTTACAACAAGGAACACTGAAGCTTTCTTT | CASSLLTTRNTEAFF
TRBJ2-3 | NA | TRBV6-4 | TRBD2 | TGTGCCAGTCGTTTGACGGGAGGGCGAGCAGATACGCAGTATTTT | CASRLTGGRADTQYF
TRBJ2-2 | NA | TRBV6-2/TRBV6-3 | TRBD1 | TGTGCCAGCAGTCTTGACAGGGGGGACACCGGGGAGCTGTTTTTT | CASSLDRGDTGELFF
TRBJ1-2 | NA | TRBV28 | TRBD1 | TGTGCCAGCAGCTCACAATCTGGACAGGTCTATGGCTACACCTTC | CASSSQSGQVYGYTF
TRBJ1-3 | once | TRBV18 | NA | TGTGCCAGCTCACCACAGGGGAAGGCGTCTGGAAACACCATATATTTT | CASSPQGKASGNTIYF
TRBJ1-4 | NA | TRBV12-3/TRBV12-4 | NA | TGTGCCAGCAGCCTTACACGCGAAAAACTGTTTTTT | CASSLTREKLFF
TRBJ2-1 | NA | TRBV28 | TRBD2 | TGTGCCAGCAGCCCCCATTCAAGCGGGACTTACAATGAGCAGTTCTTC | CASSPHSSGTYNEQFF
TRBJ1-1 | NA | TRBV18 | TRBD1 | TGTGCCAGCTCACTGTCGACAGGGTTTGACACTGAAGCTTTCTTT | CASSLSTGFDTEAFF
TRBJ1-1 | NA | TRBV10-2 | NA | TGCGCCAGCAGAGACAGGTCGAACACTGAAGCTTTCTTT | CASRDRSNTEAFF
TRBJ1-4 | NA | TRBV5-1 | NA | TGCGCCAGCAGAATGACAGCTAATGAAAAACTGTTTTTT | CASRMTANEKLFF
TRBJ1-2 | NA | TRBV2 | NA | TGTGCCAGCAGTGAGTTTGAGCAGGGGTCCTATGGCTACACCTTC | CASSEFEQGSYGYTF